This entry lists 19 T cell receptor beta chains sequenced from one sample in a study of cytomegalovirus exposure and HLA in healthy donors (dated by TCRdb to the late 2010s). The library was built by means of the immunoSEQ multiplex PCR assay. The multiplex PCR relied on a mix of 60 forward primers for TCR Vbeta segments and 13 reverse primers for TCR Jbeta segments. Not all clones reach the TCRdb copy of this immuneACCESS table, which keeps in-frame sequences only. Checked studies attribute under half of the gap to unresolved V genes and leave the rest unexplained. A total of roughly 160,000 clones appear in this sample, roughly 80% of them only once. The ten largest account for approximately 2.4% of the sample. Material for sequencing was PBMCs. The origin of the receptors is a male donor in good health and CMV-seronegative.

The chain employs TRBV19 and TRBJ1-1, with a tentative D call TRBD1 (5 bases). This CDR3 is 15 amino acids long. The germline V gene encodes CDR1 LNHDA and CDR2 SQIVND (reference sequence). Trimming removed 6 bases at V and 1 base at J, with 15 bases between. The CDR3 spells CASRKTDGPNTEAFF. The CDR3 DNA sequence: TGTGCCAGTAGGAAGACAGACGGCCCGAACACTGAAGCTTTCTTT.

V is TRBV4-2 and J is TRBJ2-7; D gene uncertain. CDR3 length: 13 amino acids. Per germline, CDR1 LGHNA and CDR2 YNFKEQ. V was cut by 0 bases and J by 4 bases, with 7 bases left in between. The chain's CDR3 is CASSQDPHYEQYF. The DNA of the CDR3 is TGTGCCAGCAGCCAAGATCCCCATTACGAGCAGTACTTC.

CDR3 sequence reads: CASSSGQGTGNTIYF. The CDR3 DNA reads TGCGCCAGCAGCTCCGGACAGGGGACTGGAAACACCATATATTTT. The rearrangement links TRBV5-1 to TRBJ1-3, with 9 bases matching TRBD1. This CDR3 has 15 residues. Germline V gene lookup returns CDR1 SGHRS and CDR2 YFSETQ. The trim removed 3 bases at V and 2 bases at J, leaving 3 bases unmatched.

The chain carries TRBV18 and TRBJ1-1; D is possibly TRBD1 (6 bases). V shed 3 bases and J shed 4 bases, with 15 bases lying between them. CDR1 and CDR2 from the germline V gene are KGHSH and LQKENI. The CDR3 is made up of 15 amino acids. The CDR3 coding sequence is TGTGCCAGCTCACCGATTCGCAGGGGAGTCACTGAAGCTTTCTTT. Its translation: CASSPIRRGVTEAFF.

V is TRBV5-4 and J is TRBJ2-7; 10 nucleotides match TRBD2. CDR1 and CDR2 (germline): SGHNT, YYREEE (reference sequence). V lost 1 base to trimming and J lost 4 bases; unmatched junction nucleotides: 5. This CDR3 contains 15 residues. The CDR3 spells CASSLPSGGVYEQYF. DNA of the CDR3: TGTGCCAGCAGCTTGCCAAGCGGGGGGGTTTACGAGCAGTACTTC. Complete variable domain (other parts from reference TRBV5-4 and TRBJ2-7): ETGVTQSPTHLIKTRGQQVTLRCSSQSGHNTVSWYQQALGQGPQFIFQYYREEENGRGNFPPRFSGLQFPNYSSELNVNALELDDSALYLCASSLPSGGVYEQYFGPGTRLTVT.

The count of this clone is one. The J gene is TRBJ1-1, the V gene TRBV10-2, with D perhaps TRBD1 (5 bases). V lost 2 bases to trimming and J lost 3 bases, with 22 bases between them. This CDR3 is built from 18 residues. Germline lookup yields CDR1 WSHSY and CDR2 SAAADI. The CDR3 spells CASSEGVNRRGGDTEAFF. Here the CDR3 DNA reads TGCGCCAGCAGTGAGGGGGTGAACCGGAGGGGCGGGGACACTGAAGCTTTCTTT.

This chain joins TRBV5-1 and TRBJ1-1, with 8 bases aligning to TRBD1. Germline lookup yields CDR1 SGHRS and CDR2 YFSETQ. Losses at the gene ends were 4 bases for V and 0 bases for J; bases not matched to a gene: 5. This CDR3 comprises 15 residues. The CDR3 spells CASSQGQGMNTEAFF. The CDR3 DNA reads TGCGCCAGCAGCCAAGGACAGGGAATGAACACTGAAGCTTTCTTT.

J is TRBJ2-7 and V is TRBV7-2, with 10 bases aligning to TRBD2. The ends lost 1 base at V and 5 bases at J; junction bases unmatched: 5. Germline assignment: CDR1 SGHTA and CDR2 FQGNSA. CDR3 size: 15 residues. The CDR3 DNA reads TGTGCCAGCAGCTTAGTCCCTAGCGGGGGTAACGAGCAGTACTTC. Translating gives CASSLVPSGGNEQYF.

This chain joins TRBV18 and TRBJ2-1, with 10 bases aligning to TRBD1. The CDR3 runs to 15 residues. J lost 4 bases, V lost 3 bases, and 3 bases had no gene match. Germline lookup yields CDR1 KGHSH and CDR2 LQKENI. CDR3 sequence: CASSPRTGGYNEQFF. CDR3 coding DNA: TGTGCCAGCTCACCCCGGACAGGGGGGTACAATGAGCAGTTCTTC.

J is TRBJ2-5 and V is TRBV18, with TRBD1 matching 9 bases. This CDR3 comprises 17 residues. V shed 3 bases, J shed 0 bases, and the junction held 8 bases outside the gene matches. The V gene's germline CDR1 is KGHSH and CDR2 LQKENI. The CDR3 sequence is CASSPIPGTGYQETQYF. CDR3 sequence (DNA): TGTGCCAGCTCACCGATACCCGGGACAGGGTACCAAGAGACCCAGTACTTC.

This chain connects TRBV27 to TRBJ1-2, with 10 nucleotides matching TRBD1. The CDR3 runs to 17 residues. CDR1 is MNHEY, CDR2 SMNVEV, per germline (reference sequence). With V trimmed by 5 bases and J by 7 bases, 16 bases remained unmatched. CDR3 sequence reads: CASSPQRRDRGGGGYTF. The CDR3 coding sequence is TGTGCCAGCAGTCCCCAAAGAAGGGACAGGGGTGGGGGTGGCTACACCTTC.

This clone has a handful of counts. The chain uses TRBV4-1 and TRBJ2-5; D perhaps matches TRBD1 (7 bases). Germline assignment: CDR1 MGHRA and CDR2 YSYEKL. V lost 1 base, J lost 4 bases, and 13 bases lay in between. This CDR3 has 15 residues. The CDR3 region is CASSQVQGGRETQYF. The CDR3 nucleotides read TGCGCCAGCAGCCAAGTGCAGGGGGGAAGAGAGACCCAGTACTTC.

CDR3 nucleotide sequence: TGCGCCAGCAGCTTGGAGGGGGCATCCAGCACAGATACGCAGTATTTT. This codes for CASSLEGASSTDTQYF. The chain is built from TRBV5-1 and TRBJ2-3; 7 bases agree with TRBD1. The CDR3 sequence is 16 residues long. The V gene end was trimmed by 0 bases and the J gene end by 0 bases; junction bases not matched to a gene: 4. CDR1 and CDR2 from the germline V gene are SGHRS and YFSETQ.

This clone was seen once. The chain has TRBV11-1 and TRBJ2-1; 9 bases line up with TRBD1. In germline, CDR1 is SGHAT, CDR2 FQDESV (reference sequence). V gave up 5 bases and J gave up 7 bases; unmatched junction bases: 12. The CDR3 sequence is 16 residues long. The CDR3 DNA sequence: TGTGCCAGCAGCCCACGGAGGACAGGGGATAGAAATGAGCAGTTCTTC. Its translation: CASSPRRTGDRNEQFF.

The chain carries TRBV5-1 and TRBJ2-2; D possibly corresponds to TRBD2 (5 bases). Trimming pared 0 bases from V and 5 bases from J, leaving 11 bases between. The CDR3 runs to 15 residues. CDR1 and CDR2 from the germline V gene are SGHRS and YFSETQ. The CDR3 DNA reads as TGCGCCAGCAGCTTGGTAGGCGCGGGTACCGGGGAGCTGTTTTTT. Translated, it gives CASSLVGAGTGELFF.

The chain uses TRBV5-8 and TRBJ2-5; D is ambiguous. Deletions cut 0 bases from V and 2 bases from J, with 11 bases between. The germline V gene has CDR1 SGHTS and CDR2 YDEGEE. The CDR3 contains 15 residues. This CDR3 reads CASSLAHLRQETQYF. CDR3 coding DNA: TGTGCCAGCAGCTTGGCCCATCTCAGGCAAGAGACCCAGTACTTC.

V gene TRBV7-7 combines with J gene TRBJ2-1, with 14 bases fitting TRBD2. The junction had 5 bases not matched to a gene; V was cut back by 3 bases and J by 7 bases. There are 16 residues in the CDR3. From germline, CDR1 is SSHAT and CDR2 FNYEAQ (reference sequence). CDR3 sequence: CASSLRTSGGINEQFF. The CDR3 DNA reads TGTGCCAGCAGCTTGAGGACTAGCGGGGGGATAAATGAGCAGTTCTTC.

This chain links TRBV6-6 with TRBJ1-3; D is uncertain. The length of the CDR3 is 15 residues. CDR1 MNHNY and CDR2 SVGAGI come from the germline V gene (reference sequence). The ends were cut back, 0 bases at V and 4 bases at J, with 10 bases in the middle. The CDR3 DNA is TGTGCCAGCAGTTACTCGAACAGCCCCGGAAACACCATATATTTT. The encoded protein is CASSYSNSPGNTIYF.

The chain employs TRBV19 and TRBJ1-6, with 9 bases aligning to TRBD1. Germline V lookup: CDR1 LNHDA, CDR2 SQIVND (reference sequence). CDR3 length: 16 amino acids. The ends lost 6 bases at V and 4 bases at J; junction bases unmatched: 7. CDR3 region: CASRGGQGLYNSPLHF. In nucleotides, the CDR3 is TGTGCCAGTAGGGGTGGACAGGGGCTGTATAATTCACCCCTCCACTTT.